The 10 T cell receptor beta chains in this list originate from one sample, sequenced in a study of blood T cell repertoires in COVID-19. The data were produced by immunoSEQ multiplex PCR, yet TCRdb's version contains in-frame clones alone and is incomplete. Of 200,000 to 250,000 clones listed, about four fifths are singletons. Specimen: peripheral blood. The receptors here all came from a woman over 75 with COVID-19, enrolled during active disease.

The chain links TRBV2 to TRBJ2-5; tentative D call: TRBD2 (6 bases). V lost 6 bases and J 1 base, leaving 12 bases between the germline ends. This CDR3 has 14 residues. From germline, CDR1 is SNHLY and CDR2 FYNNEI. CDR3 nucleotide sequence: TGTGCCAGCAGACTACTAGCAGTCCAAGAGACCCAGTACTTC. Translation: CASRLLAVQETQYF. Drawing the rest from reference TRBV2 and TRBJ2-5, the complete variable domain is EPEVTQTPSHQVTQMGQEVILRCVPISNHLYFYWYRQILGQKVEFLVSFYNNEISEKSEIFDDQFSVERPDGSNFTLKIRSTKLEDSAMYFCASRLLAVQETQYFGPGTRLLVL.

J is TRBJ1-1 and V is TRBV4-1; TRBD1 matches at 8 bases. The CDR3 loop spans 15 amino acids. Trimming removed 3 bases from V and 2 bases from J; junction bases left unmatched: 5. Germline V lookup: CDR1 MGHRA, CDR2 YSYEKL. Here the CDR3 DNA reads TGCGCCAGCAGCCAGGGACAGGCTACCAACACTGAAGCTTTCTTT. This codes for CASSQGQATNTEAFF.

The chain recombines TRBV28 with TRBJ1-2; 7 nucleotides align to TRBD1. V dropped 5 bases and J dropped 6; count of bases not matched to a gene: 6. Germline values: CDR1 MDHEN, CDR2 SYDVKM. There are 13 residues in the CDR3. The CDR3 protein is CASSLQGVDGYTF. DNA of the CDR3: TGTGCCAGCAGTCTTCAGGGGGTTGATGGCTACACCTTC.

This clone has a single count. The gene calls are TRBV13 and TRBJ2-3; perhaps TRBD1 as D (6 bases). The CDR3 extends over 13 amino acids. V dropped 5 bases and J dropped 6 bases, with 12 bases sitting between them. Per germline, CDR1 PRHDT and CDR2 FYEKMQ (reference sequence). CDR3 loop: CASSLDRSDTQYF. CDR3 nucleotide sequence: TGTGCCAGCAGCCTCGACAGGAGTGATACGCAGTATTTT.

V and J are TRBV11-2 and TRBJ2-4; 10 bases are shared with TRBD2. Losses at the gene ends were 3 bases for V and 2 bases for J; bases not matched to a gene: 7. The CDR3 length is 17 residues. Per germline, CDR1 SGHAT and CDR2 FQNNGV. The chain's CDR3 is CASSLGLAGGSKNIQYF. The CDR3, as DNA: TGTGCCAGCAGCTTGGGTTTAGCGGGAGGATCCAAAAACATTCAGTACTTC.

This chain's CDR3 is CASSRVVGPGQPQHF. For the CDR3, the DNA is TGTGCCAGCTCTCGGGTCGTCGGCCCGGGTCAGCCCCAGCATTTT. The chain combines TRBV18 with TRBJ1-5; D gene unclear. Germline lookup yields CDR1 KGHSH and CDR2 LQKENI. V lost 6 bases and J lost 6, with 18 bases in between. The CDR3 covers 15 residues.

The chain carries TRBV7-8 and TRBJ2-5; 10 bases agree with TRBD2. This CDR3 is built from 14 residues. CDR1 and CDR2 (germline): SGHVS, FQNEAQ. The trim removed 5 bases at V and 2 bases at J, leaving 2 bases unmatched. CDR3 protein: CASSPAGGQETQYF. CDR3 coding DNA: TGTGCCAGCAGCCCAGCGGGAGGGCAAGAGACCCAGTACTTC.

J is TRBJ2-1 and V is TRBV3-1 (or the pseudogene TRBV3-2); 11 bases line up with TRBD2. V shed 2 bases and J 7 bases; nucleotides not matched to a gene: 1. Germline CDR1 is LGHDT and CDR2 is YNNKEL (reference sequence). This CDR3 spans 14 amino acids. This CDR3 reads CASSQRLAGNEQFF. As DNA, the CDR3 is TGTGCCAGCAGCCAACGACTAGCGGGGAATGAGCAGTTCTTC.

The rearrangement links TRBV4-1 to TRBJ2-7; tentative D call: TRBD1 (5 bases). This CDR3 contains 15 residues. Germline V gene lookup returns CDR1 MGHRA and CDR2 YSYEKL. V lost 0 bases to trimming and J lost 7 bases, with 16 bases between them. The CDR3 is CASSQDPGLTGEQYF. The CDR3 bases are TGCGCCAGCAGCCAAGATCCAGGGCTCACTGGGGAGCAGTACTTC.

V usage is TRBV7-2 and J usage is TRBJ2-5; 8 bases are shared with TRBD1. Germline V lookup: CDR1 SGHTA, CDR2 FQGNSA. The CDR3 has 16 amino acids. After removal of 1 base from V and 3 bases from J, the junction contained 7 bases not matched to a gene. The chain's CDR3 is CASSLGTGQGEETQYF. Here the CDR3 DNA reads TGTGCCAGCAGCTTAGGAACCGGACAGGGAGAAGAGACCCAGTACTTC.